This T cell receptor (beta chain) was profiled in a study of control samples from healthy donors and cancer patients. CDR1 and CDR2 (germline): SEHNR, FQNEAQ (reference sequence). The CDR3 totals 13 residues. V gave up 5 bases and J gave up 7 bases, with 9 bases separating them. TCRdb's copy holds only in-frame clones and misses some; the assay was immunoSEQ multiplex PCR. This sample's table reports around 190,000 clones. This TCR was sampled from a woman aged 25 to 45 in good health. The chain carries TRBV7-9 and TRBJ1-6, with D hard to call. The sample was blood. Written as DNA, the CDR3 is TGTGCCAGCAGCGGGGTTAGGAATTCACCCCTCCACTTT. This codes for CASSGVRNSPLHF.